This T cell receptor (beta chain) was recovered during a study of blood T cell repertoires in COVID-19. As for the study in general: Material from acute and convalescent COVID-19 was sourced from the United States, Italy and Spain. The analysed material was cDNA or gDNA that came from T cells, B-cell-depleted T cells, or PBMCs.

In the authors' methods: Counts of nucleated cells, estimated from reference gene primer amplification, were obtained. Profiling relied on immunoSEQ multiplex PCR, and the TCRdb table lists in-frame clones only, not all of them. The V and J calls and the clone size are those of that table, but D and trimming were determined from the DNA. The table records about 360,000 clones, approximately 82% of them present only once. CDR1 and CDR2 (germline): SNHLY, FYNNEI. There are 11 residues in the CDR3. Trimming shortened V by 2 bases and J by 5 bases, and 3 bases separated the two germline ends. The origin of this receptor is a man aged 25-45 years with active or convalescent COVID-19. Sequenced input: peripheral blood. The rearrangement joins TRBV2 to TRBJ2-5; D is ambiguous. The CDR3 is CASSERETQYF. The CDR3 DNA reads TGTGCCAGCAGTGAACGGGAGACCCAGTACTTC.